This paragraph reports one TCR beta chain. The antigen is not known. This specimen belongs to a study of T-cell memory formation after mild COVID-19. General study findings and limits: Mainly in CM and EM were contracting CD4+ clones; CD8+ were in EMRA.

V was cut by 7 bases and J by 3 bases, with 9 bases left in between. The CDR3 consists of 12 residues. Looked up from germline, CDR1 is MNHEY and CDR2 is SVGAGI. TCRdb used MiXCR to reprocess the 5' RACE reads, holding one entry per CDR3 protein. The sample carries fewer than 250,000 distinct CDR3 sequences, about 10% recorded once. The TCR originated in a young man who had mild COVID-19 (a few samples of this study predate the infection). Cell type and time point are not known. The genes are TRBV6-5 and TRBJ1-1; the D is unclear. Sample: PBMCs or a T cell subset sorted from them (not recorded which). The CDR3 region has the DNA TGTGCCAGCACCAACGGGGACACTGAAGCTTTCTTT. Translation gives CASTNGDTEAFF.